This T cell receptor (beta chain) was documented in a study of post-analysis software for immune sequencing data. Study context: Patients had relapsing-remitting, secondary progressive or progressive-relapsing multiple sclerosis; some lacked subtype.

Study-wide points: Included in a set of a handful of TRBV segments more frequent in patients than controls were TRBV5-6, TRBV5-1 and TRBV20-1. A significant reduction in normalized Chao1 diversity was observed in multiple sclerosis patients versus controls. Strong co-clustering by F measure was seen for same-batch samples.

Concerning this clonotype: The antigen is not known.

Looked up from germline, CDR1 is MNHEY and CDR2 is SMNVEV (reference sequence). The V gene lost 5 bases and the J gene lost 5 bases, with 16 bases spanning the gap. The CDR3 is 14 residues long. Unique molecular identifiers were carried by the TCR beta cDNA libraries. Each batch of roughly 0.95 to 10 million T cells produced 450,000 to 500,000 cDNA molecules. MiXCR, run by TCRdb on the PCR reads, gives a single entry per CDR3 protein. The sample carries about 820,000 distinct CDR3 sequences, about 53% recorded once. This sequence was found in a girl under 18 with multiple sclerosis. This sequence joins TRBV27 and TRBJ2-7, with D possibly matching TRBD2 (5 bases). Sequences were obtained from blood. DNA of the CDR3: TGTGCCAGCAGTCCGAGGGCCATATCGGACGAGCAGTACTTC. Its translation: CASSPRAISDEQYF.